Each of the 10 T cell receptor beta chains below was sequenced from the same sample in a study of blood T cell repertoires in COVID-19. Some clones are missing from TCRdb's copy, which holds only in-frame ones; the method was immunoSEQ multiplex PCR. Of over 300,000 clones listed, 90% are singletons. The sample consisted of peripheral blood. These receptors were collected from a man between 18 and 35 years old with active or convalescent COVID-19.

The chain couples TRBV24-1 to TRBJ1-2; D perhaps matches TRBD1 (5 bases). The germline V gene encodes CDR1 KGHDR and CDR2 SFDVKD. The CDR3 is 20 residues long. Deletions cut 3 bases from V and 8 bases from J, with 33 bases between. As DNA, the CDR3 is TGTGCCACCAGTGATGGACAAGCCGCGGTCCACTCGGGGGTGGCCAGCGGCTACACCTTC. Its protein product is CATSDGQAAVHSGVASGYTF.

The chain is built from TRBV30 and TRBJ1-6; 7 positions agree with TRBD1. Germline lookup yields CDR1 GTSNPN and CDR2 SVGIG (reference sequence). The ends lost 5 bases at V and 9 bases at J; junction bases unmatched: 7. The CDR3 contains 13 residues. CDR3 residues: CAWDRVNGSPLHF. The CDR3 DNA reads as TGTGCCTGGGACAGGGTAAACGGTTCACCCCTCCACTTT. Looking up the rest from reference TRBV30 and TRBJ1-6 gives the full variable domain: SQTIHQWPATLVQPVGSPLSLECTVEGTSNPNLYWYRQAAGRGLQLLFYSVGIGQISSEVPQNLSASRPQDRQFILSSKKLLLSDSGFYLCAWDRVNGSPLHFGNGTRLTVT.

This clone was observed a single time. This chain joins TRBV5-6 and TRBJ2-7; tentatively, D is TRBD1 (5 bases). CDR3 size: 14 residues. Trimming removed 0 bases at V and 3 bases at J, with 10 bases between. Germline V gives CDR1 SGHDT, CDR2 YYEEEE. The CDR3 region has the DNA TGTGCCAGCAGCTTGGGTGGCAGGGTCTACGAGCAGTACTTC. Translated, it gives CASSLGGRVYEQYF.

The rearrangement joins TRBV13 to TRBJ1-6, with 9 nucleotides matching TRBD1. V gave up 5 bases and J gave up 6 bases; unmatched junction bases: 11. CDR3 length equals 17 residues. The germline gives CDR1 PRHDT, CDR2 FYEKMQ (reference sequence). CDR3 sequence reads: CASSLTGQGIFNSPLHF. CDR3 sequence (DNA): TGTGCCAGCAGCCTGACTGGACAGGGGATTTTTAATTCACCCCTCCACTTT.

The chain combines TRBV25-1 with TRBJ2-3; perhaps TRBD2 as D (6 bases). This CDR3 has 13 residues. The germline V gene encodes CDR1 MGHDK and CDR2 SYGVNS. V gave up 5 bases and J gave up 3 bases, with 9 bases separating them. The CDR3, as DNA: TGTGCCAGCAGTTGGACTACAACAGATACGCAGTATTTT. It codes for CASSWTTTDTQYF.

The V and J genes are TRBV4-2 and TRBJ2-1; D perhaps matches TRBD1 (8 bases). The CDR3 is 12 amino acids. V was pared by 6 bases and J by 15 bases, with 18 bases between. Germline assignment: CDR1 LGHNA and CDR2 YNFKEQ. This CDR3 is CASRDRTGRVFF. The DNA for the CDR3 is TGTGCCAGCAGGGACCGGACAGGGAGGGTGTTCTTC.

The chain recombines TRBV20-1 with TRBJ2-7; tentative D call: TRBD2 (6 bases). Trimming removed 3 bases at V and 2 bases at J, with 11 bases between. CDR3 length: 13 residues. Germline V gene lookup returns CDR1 DFQATT and CDR2 SNEGSKA (reference sequence). CDR3: CSASPGLTYEQYF. CDR3 DNA: TGCAGTGCTAGTCCGGGACTCACCTACGAGCAGTACTTC.

The CDR3 sequence: CASSSLATASYEQYF. The CDR3 DNA reads as TGTGCCAGCAGCTCTCTAGCGACCGCCTCCTACGAGCAGTACTTC. The rearrangement joins TRBV28 to TRBJ2-7, with D possibly matching TRBD2 (6 bases). Germline CDR1 and CDR2: MDHEN and SYDVKM. This CDR3 has 15 amino acids. V lost 6 bases, J lost 0 bases, and 15 bases lay in between.

The V gene is TRBV18, the J gene TRBJ2-2; 7 nucleotides align to TRBD1. CDR1 and CDR2 (germline): KGHSH, LQKENI. The CDR3 is 15 amino acids. Trimming cost V 6 bases and J 7 bases; bases outside gene matches: 11. The chain's CDR3 is CASSRTGPASGELFF. The CDR3 coding sequence is TGTGCCAGCTCCAGGACAGGTCCGGCTAGCGGGGAGCTGTTTTTT.

The chain employs TRBV7-8 and TRBJ2-1; D is perhaps TRBD1 (6 bases). This CDR3 region has 14 residues. Germline loops: CDR1 SGHVS, CDR2 FQNEAQ. Trimming removed 0 bases at V and 5 bases at J, with 8 bases between. CDR3 bases: TGTGCCAGCAGCTTAGCGAACAGGGACAATGAGCAGTTCTTC. This encodes CASSLANRDNEQFF. Supplemented by reference TRBV7-8 and TRBJ2-1, the full variable domain reads GAGVSQSPRYKVAKRGQDVALRCDPISGHVSLFWYQQALGQGPEFLTYFQNEAQLDKSGLPSDRFFAERPEGSVSTLKIQRTQQEDSAVYLCASSLANRDNEQFFGPGTRLTVL.